This paragraph reports one T cell receptor beta chain. As yet, its antigen is unknown. Unique molecular identifiers tagged the TCRbeta library. In TCRdb, the PCR reads were re-called with MiXCR into one record per CDR3 protein. The repertoire holds about 490,000 distinct CDR3 sequences, with roughly 10% as singletons. The sample originates from a study of T-cell reconstitution after alpha-beta-depleted transplantation in children. Points from the study as a whole: By about two months after transplant, alpha-beta T cells reportedly arose from several hundred graft clones that had expanded.

Source: PBMCs, taken before TCRalphabeta/CD19-depleted stem cell transplant. The receptor was isolated from a child aged 2 to 10 with inherited bone marrow failure, due to receive a stem cell transplant.

In DNA, the CDR3 is TGTGCCAGCAGCTTCGGGACGATGCAGTTCTTC. Residues: CASSFGTMQFF. This chain joins TRBV7-6 and TRBJ2-1; either TRBD1 or TRBD2 may supply D (5 bases each). The V gene's germline CDR1 is SGHVS and CDR2 FNYEAQ. The V end was cut by 3 bases, the J end by 12 bases, with 9 bases between. This CDR3 spans 11 amino acids.